This T cell receptor beta chain emerged from a study of blood T cell repertoires in COVID-19. About the study: Specimens from acute and convalescent COVID-19 originated in the United States, Italy and Spain.

The length of the CDR3 is 12 residues. J was trimmed by 12 bases and V by 1 base; bases with no gene match: 3. The germline CDR1 and CDR2 sequences are LNHNV and YYDKDF (reference sequence). Sequencing used immunoSEQ multiplex PCR; TCRdb keeps in-frame clones, though not all of them. The repertoire has 200,000 to 250,000 clones, about nine tenths of them found once; the top ten carry roughly 7.1%. The sample comprised PBMCs or T cells enriched from blood (not recorded which). This TCR was sampled from a man aged 25 to 40 in a cohort exposed to, infected with or recovered from COVID-19 (not recorded which). The rearrangement links TRBV15 to TRBJ2-1, with 7 bases matching TRBD2. The CDR3 nucleotides are TGTGCCACCAGCAGAGTATCGGGGGGGCAGTTCTTC. Translation gives CATSRVSGGQFF.